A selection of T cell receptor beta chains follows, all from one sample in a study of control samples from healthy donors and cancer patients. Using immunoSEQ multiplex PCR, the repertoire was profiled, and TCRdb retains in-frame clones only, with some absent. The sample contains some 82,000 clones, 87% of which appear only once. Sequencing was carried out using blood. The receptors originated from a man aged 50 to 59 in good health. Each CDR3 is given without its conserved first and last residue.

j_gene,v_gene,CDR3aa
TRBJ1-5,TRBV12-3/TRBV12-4,ASSLAGGQPQH
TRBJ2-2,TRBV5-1,ASSTWTSGTGELF
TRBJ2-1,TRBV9,ASSKGLQPSYNEQF
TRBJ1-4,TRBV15,ATSRQRTEGGEKLF
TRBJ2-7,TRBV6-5,ASSSAGVFGKEQY
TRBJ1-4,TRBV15,ATSLNKGAEKLF
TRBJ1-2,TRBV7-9,ASSSIGATGVRGYT
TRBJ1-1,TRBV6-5,ASSYSMGPLGTEAF
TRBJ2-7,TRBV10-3,AISDLARTYEQY
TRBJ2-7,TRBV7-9,ASSSGGLAGRSSYEQY
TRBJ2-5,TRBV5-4,ASSLPLAGARETQY
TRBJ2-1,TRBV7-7,ASSLAGGPGNEQF
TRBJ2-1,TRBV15,ATSREQLFGEQF
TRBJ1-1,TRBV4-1,ASSQDGQGLTEAF
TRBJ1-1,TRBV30,AWDKALGITEAF
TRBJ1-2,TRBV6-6,ASKKGGQGGGGYT
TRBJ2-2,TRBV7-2,ASSSETGELF
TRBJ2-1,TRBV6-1,ASSELSSWVHNEQF
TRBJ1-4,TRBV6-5,ASSSFRTEPEKLF
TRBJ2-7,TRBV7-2,ASGYAYEQY
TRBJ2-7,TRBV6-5,ATLTTSGSYEQY
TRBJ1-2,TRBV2,ASSGEGAWGYT
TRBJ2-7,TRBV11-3,ASSLVPGAGTGGADEQY
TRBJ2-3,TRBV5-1,ASSLSDTQY
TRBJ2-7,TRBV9,ASSVAVGLATYEQY
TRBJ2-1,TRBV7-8,ATGAGVTYNEQF
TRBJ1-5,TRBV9,ASSVGTGEGQPQH
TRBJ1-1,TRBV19,ASSIWTGGWDTEAF
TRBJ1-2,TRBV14,ASSLQGLGYGYT
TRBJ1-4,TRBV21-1,ASNIKFGEGEKLF
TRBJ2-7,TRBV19,ASSFGYRGYEQY
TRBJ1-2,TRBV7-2,ASSLDHGGPYGYT
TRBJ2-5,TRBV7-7,ASSLTRGRSETQY
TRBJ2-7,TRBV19,ASSIYTVGQVKEQY
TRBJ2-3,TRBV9,ASSVGAHQSTDTQY
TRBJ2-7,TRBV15,ATSGGYGTGGNEQY
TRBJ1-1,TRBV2,ASTETRNTEAF
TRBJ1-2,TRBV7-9,ASSSGLNYGYT
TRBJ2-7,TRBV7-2,ASSPGSAAGHRDEQY
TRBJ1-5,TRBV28,ASRTGIQPQH
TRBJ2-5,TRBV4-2,ASSQANGEYETQY
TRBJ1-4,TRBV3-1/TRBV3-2,ASSHRPGAEKLF
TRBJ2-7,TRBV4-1,ASSQVTGGGYEQY
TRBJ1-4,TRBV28,ASSLAGTVGKLF
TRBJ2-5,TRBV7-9,ASSSRTGGREQETQY